This is a list of T cell receptor beta chains from one sample in a study of shared clonotypes between healthy human individuals. Measured with immunoSEQ multiplex PCR; TCRdb has only the in-frame clones, and not every one. The table shows roughly 480,000 clones, with 70% to 85% occurring only once. Sequencing was performed on PBMCs. Source of these receptors: a woman between 40 and 50 years old in good health. Some clones in this sample may be carry-over from other donors' samples. The CDR3 runs from the conserved cysteine through the conserved F or W. Fields, in order: clone size, J gene, V gene, CDR3 protein. The size entry is marked missing in some rows and otherwise reads once, few, many or a size class.

size: -
J: TRBJ1-5
V: TRBV2
CDR3: CASSDPLNQPQHF

size: -
J: TRBJ2-5
V: TRBV7-6
CDR3: CASSLRREPRETQYF

size: -
J: TRBJ2-7
V: TRBV7-9
CDR3: CASSPMSYEQYF

size: -
J: TRBJ2-7
V: TRBV6-1
CDR3: CASLERDYVYEQYF

size: -
J: -
V: TRBV4-1
CDR3: CASSQGPGYSYEQYF

size: -
J: TRBJ2-7
V: TRBV7-2
CDR3: CASSLVVAGAGEQYF

size: -
J: TRBJ2-7
V: TRBV2
CDR3: CASSERTYEQYF

size: -
J: TRBJ2-3
V: TRBV10-1
CDR3: CASSSGRVDTQYF

size: -
J: TRBJ2-7
V: TRBV7-9
CDR3: CASSLGLAGGEQYF

size: -
J: TRBJ1-1
V: TRBV2
CDR3: CASSDMGLDTEAFF

size: -
J: TRBJ1-4
V: TRBV5-1
CDR3: CASSPGQGATNEKLFF

size: -
J: TRBJ1-2
V: TRBV5-1
CDR3: CASSLDSSANYGYTF

size: -
J: TRBJ2-1
V: TRBV29-1
CDR3: CSVDSPGAGDEQFF

size: -
J: TRBJ2-2
V: TRBV29-1
CDR3: CSGLAGLAGELFF

size: many
J: TRBJ2-1
V: TRBV2
CDR3: CASRAGLGLSYNEQFF

size: -
J: TRBJ2-1
V: TRBV2
CDR3: CASSPFGSYNEQFF

size: -
J: TRBJ2-2
V: TRBV7-9
CDR3: CASNRPFTGELFF

size: few
J: TRBJ1-2
V: TRBV29-1
CDR3: CSVGSRTSNYGYTF

size: -
J: TRBJ2-5
V: TRBV9
CDR3: CASSGTPQETQYF

size: -
J: TRBJ2-7
V: TRBV28
CDR3: CASSSPTTGAYEQYF

size: -
J: TRBJ1-1
V: TRBV28
CDR3: CASSFRTGVGTEAFF

size: -
J: TRBJ1-1
V: TRBV13
CDR3: CASSSRSAKEAFF

size: -
J: TRBJ2-5
V: TRBV5-4
CDR3: CASTYGYRGETQYF

size: -
J: TRBJ2-7
V: TRBV6-5
CDR3: CASSDRDAAYEQYF

size: -
J: TRBJ2-7
V: TRBV7-2
CDR3: CASSPGVAGGFDEQYF

size: -
J: TRBJ2-5
V: TRBV15
CDR3: CATSRDGTSAETQYF

size: once
J: TRBJ2-7
V: TRBV28
CDR3: CASSLFKREGTYEQYF

size: -
J: TRBJ1-1
V: TRBV9
CDR3: CASSPPDGLNTEAFF

size: -
J: -
V: TRBV27
CDR3: CASSLNFLVSSYEQYF

size: few
J: TRBJ2-2
V: TRBV5-6
CDR3: CASSLTVNTGELFF

size: -
J: TRBJ1-1
V: TRBV7-6
CDR3: CASSLGPDTEAFF

size: few
J: TRBJ1-3
V: TRBV18
CDR3: CASSPEKGVNSGNTIYF

size: -
J: TRBJ2-7
V: TRBV30
CDR3: CAYNQGQVTDEQYF

size: -
J: TRBJ2-7
V: TRBV7-2
CDR3: CASSSRGGDSLYEQYF

size: once
J: TRBJ2-7
V: TRBV19
CDR3: CASSIAPGAYEQYF

size: -
J: TRBJ1-5
V: TRBV28
CDR3: CASSSGGQPQHF

size: -
J: TRBJ1-2
V: TRBV5-8
CDR3: CASSSAAKVRGYTF

size: -
J: TRBJ2-3
V: TRBV15
CDR3: CATSRTRQGLQSTDTQYF